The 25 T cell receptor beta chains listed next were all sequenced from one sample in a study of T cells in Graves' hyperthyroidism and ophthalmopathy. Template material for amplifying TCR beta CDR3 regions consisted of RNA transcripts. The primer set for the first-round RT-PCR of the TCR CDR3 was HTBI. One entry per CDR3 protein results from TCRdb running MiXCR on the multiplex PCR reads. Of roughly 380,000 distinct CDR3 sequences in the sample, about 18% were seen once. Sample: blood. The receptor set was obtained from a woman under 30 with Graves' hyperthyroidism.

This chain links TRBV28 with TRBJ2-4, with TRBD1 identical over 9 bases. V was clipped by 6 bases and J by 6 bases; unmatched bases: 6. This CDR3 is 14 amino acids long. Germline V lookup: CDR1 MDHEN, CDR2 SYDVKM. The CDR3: CASSFGDRANIQYF. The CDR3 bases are TGTGCCAGCAGCTTTGGGGACAGGGCAAACATTCAGTACTTC.

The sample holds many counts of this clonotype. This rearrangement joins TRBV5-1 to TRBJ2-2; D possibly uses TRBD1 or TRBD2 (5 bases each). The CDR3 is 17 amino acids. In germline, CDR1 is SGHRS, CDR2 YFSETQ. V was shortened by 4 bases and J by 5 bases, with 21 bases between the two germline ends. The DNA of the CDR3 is TGCGCCAGCAGCGCCACCCCGCAGGGTTCGGGAACCGGGGAGCTGTTTTTT. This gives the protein CASSATPQGSGTGELFF. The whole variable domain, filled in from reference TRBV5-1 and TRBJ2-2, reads KAGVTQTPRYLIKTRGQQVTLSCSPISGHRSVSWYQQTPGQGLQFLFEYFSETQRNKGNFPGRFSGRQFSNSRSEMNVSTLELGDSALYLCASSATPQGSGTGELFFGEGSRLTVL.

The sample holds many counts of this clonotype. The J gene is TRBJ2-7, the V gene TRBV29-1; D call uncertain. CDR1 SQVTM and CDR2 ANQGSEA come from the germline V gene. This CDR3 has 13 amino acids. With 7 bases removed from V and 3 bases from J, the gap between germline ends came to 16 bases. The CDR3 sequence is CSARAARSYEQYF. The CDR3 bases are TGCAGCGCCCGGGCCGCCAGGAGCTACGAGCAGTACTTC.

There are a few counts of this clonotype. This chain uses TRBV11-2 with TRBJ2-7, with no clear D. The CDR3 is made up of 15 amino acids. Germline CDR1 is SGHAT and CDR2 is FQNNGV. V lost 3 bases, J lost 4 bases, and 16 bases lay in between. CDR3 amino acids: CASSFMGPLVYEQYF. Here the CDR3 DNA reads TGTGCCAGCAGCTTTATGGGTCCCCTTGTTTACGAGCAGTACTTC.

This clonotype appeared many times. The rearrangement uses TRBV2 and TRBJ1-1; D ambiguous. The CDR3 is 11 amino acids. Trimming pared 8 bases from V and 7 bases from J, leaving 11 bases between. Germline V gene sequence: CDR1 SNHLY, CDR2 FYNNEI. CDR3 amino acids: CASDRGFEAFF. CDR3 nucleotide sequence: TGTGCCAGCGACCGAGGGTTTGAAGCTTTCTTT.

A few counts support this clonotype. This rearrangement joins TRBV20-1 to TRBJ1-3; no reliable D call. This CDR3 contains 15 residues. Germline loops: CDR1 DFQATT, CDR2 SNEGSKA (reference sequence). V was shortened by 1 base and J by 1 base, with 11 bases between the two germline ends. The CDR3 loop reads CSARGSGPSGNTIYF. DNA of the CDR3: TGCAGTGCTAGAGGTTCAGGTCCTTCTGGAAACACCATATATTTT.

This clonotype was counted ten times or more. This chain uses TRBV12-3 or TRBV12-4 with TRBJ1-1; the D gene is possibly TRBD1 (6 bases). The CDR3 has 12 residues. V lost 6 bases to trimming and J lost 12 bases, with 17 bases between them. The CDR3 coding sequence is TGTGCCAGCAGCCGGGACAATAACCCCACTTTCTTT. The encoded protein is CASSRDNNPTFF.

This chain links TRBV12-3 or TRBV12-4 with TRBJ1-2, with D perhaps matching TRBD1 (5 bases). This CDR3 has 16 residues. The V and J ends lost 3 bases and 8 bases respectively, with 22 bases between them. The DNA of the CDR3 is TGTGCCAGCAGTTTTAGTCGCAGGGCAGGGACGTGGGGCTACACCTTC. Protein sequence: CASSFSRRAGTWGYTF.

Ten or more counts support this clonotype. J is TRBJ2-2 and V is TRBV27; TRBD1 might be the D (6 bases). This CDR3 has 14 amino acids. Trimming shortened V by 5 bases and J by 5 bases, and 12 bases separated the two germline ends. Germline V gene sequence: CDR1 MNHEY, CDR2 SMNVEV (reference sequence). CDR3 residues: CASSQTRGTGELFF. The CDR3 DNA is TGTGCCAGCAGTCAAACAAGGGGGACCGGGGAGCTGTTTTTT.

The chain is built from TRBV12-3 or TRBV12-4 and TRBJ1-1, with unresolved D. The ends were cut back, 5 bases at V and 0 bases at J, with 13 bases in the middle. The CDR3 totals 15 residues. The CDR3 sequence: CASSQVLVVNTEAFF. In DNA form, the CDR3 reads TGTGCCAGCAGTCAAGTGCTCGTGGTGAACACTGAAGCTTTCTTT.

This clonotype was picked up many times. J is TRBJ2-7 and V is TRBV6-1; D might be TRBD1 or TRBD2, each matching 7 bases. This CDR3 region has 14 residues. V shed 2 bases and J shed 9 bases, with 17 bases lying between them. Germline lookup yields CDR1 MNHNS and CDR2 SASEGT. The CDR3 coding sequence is TGTGCCAGCAGTGAACAGCCAGGGGGGGCCGGGCAGTACTTC. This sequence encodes CASSEQPGGAGQYF.

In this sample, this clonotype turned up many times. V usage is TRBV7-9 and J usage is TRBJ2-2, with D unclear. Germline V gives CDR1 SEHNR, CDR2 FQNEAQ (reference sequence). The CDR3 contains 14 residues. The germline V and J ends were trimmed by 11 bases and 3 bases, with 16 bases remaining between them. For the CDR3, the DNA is TGTGCCTGCGTGCTCGCAGTTTACACCGGGGAGCTGTTTTTT. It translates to CACVLAVYTGELFF.

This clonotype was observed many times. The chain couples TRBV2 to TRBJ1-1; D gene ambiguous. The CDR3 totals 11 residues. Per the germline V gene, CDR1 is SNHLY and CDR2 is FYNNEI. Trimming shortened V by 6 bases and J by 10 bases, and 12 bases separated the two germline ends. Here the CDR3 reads CASSLEGRAFF. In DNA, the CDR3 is TGTGCCAGCAGCCTAGAGGGAAGAGCTTTCTTT.

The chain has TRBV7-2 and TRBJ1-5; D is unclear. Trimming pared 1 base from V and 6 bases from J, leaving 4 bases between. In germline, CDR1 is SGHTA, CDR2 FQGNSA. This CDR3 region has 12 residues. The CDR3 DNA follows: TGTGCCAGCAGCTTAGAGAGTCAGCCCCAGCATTTT. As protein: CASSLESQPQHF.

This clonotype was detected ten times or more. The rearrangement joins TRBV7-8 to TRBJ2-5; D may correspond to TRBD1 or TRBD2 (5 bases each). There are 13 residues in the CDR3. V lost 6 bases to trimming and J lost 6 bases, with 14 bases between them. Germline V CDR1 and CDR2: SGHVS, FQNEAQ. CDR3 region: CASSPSGSKTQYF. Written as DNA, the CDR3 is TGTGCCAGCAGTCCTTCAGGGAGCAAGACCCAGTACTTC.

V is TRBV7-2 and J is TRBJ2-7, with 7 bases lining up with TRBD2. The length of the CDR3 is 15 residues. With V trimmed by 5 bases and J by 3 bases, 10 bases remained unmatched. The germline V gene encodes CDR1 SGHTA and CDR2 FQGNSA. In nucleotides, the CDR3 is TGTGCCAGCAGCACTATCACGGGGGGAATCTACGAGCAGTACTTC. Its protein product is CASSTITGGIYEQYF.

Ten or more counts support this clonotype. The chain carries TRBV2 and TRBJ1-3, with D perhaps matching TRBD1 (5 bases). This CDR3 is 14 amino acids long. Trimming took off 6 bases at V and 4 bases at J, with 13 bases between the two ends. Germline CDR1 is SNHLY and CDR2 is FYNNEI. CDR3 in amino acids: CASRRGGSGNTIYF. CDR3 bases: TGTGCCAGCAGGCGGGGGGGTTCAGGAAACACCATATATTTT.

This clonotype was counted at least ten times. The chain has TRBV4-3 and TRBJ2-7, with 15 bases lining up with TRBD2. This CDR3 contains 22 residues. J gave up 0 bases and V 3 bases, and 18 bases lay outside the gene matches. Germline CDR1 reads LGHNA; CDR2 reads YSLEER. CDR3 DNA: TGCGCCAGCAGCCACCCGCGGGACCTGGGACTAGCGGGGGGCCGGAGCTCCTACGAGCAGTACTTC. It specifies CASSHPRDLGLAGGRSSYEQYF.

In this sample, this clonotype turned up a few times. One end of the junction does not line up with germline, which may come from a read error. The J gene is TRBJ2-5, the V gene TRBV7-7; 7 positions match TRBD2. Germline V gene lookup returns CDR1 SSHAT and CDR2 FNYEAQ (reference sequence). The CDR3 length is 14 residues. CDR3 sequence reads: CASSSSGEGETQYF. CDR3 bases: TGTGCTAGCAGCTCTTCGGGGGAGGGAGAGACCCAGTACTTC.

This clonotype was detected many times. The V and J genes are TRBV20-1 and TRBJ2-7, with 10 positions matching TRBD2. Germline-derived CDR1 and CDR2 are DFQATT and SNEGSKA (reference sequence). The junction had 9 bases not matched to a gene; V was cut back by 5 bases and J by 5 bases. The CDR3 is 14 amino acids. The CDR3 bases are TGCAGTGCTGCTCAAGCGGGGGGGATCCACGAGCAGTACTTC. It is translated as CSAAQAGGIHEQYF.

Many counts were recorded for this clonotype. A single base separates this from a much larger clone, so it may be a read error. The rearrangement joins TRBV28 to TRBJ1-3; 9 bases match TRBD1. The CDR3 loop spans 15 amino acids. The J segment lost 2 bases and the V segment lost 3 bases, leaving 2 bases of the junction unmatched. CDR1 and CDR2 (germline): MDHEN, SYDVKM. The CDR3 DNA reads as TGTGCCAGCAGTTTCCGGGACAGGGCTGGAAACACCATATATTTT. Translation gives CASSFRDRAGNTIYF.

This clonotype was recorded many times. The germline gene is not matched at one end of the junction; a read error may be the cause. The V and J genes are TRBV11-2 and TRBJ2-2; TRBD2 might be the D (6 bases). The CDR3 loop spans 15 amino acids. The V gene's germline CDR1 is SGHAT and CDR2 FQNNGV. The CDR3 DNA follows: TGTGCCAGCAGCTTAGGTACTAGGAACACCGGGGGGCTGTTTTTT. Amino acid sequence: CASSLGTRNTGGLFF.

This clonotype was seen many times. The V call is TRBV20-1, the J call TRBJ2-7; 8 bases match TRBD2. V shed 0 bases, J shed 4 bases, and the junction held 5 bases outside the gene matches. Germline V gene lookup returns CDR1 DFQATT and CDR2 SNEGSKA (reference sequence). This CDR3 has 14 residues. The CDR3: CSARDYGRGYEQYF. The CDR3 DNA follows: TGCAGTGCTAGAGATTACGGGAGGGGTTACGAGCAGTACTTC.

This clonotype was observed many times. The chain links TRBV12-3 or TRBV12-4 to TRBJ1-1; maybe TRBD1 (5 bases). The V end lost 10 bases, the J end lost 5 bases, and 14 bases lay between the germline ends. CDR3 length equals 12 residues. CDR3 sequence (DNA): TGTGCCACCCTGAGGGGAGATACTGAAGCTTTCTTT. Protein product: CATLRGDTEAFF.

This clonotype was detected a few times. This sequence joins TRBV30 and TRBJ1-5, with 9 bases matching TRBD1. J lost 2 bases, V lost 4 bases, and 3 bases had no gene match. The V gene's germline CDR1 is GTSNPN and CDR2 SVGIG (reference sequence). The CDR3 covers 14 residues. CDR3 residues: CAWNRGRGNQPQHF. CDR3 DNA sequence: TGTGCCTGGAACAGGGGGCGAGGCAATCAGCCCCAGCATTTT.